This TCR beta chain stems from a study of cytotoxic CD8 clonotypes in ibrutinib-treated CLL. Looking at the study overall: Patients attained about 25 partial and 2 complete responses; at median 68 months, about 14 remained remitted while around twelve progressed.

Study outcomes and limitations: The public clonotypes identified were infrequent and showed contraction or stability on treatment. Clonality increased at ibrutinib response, then returned toward baseline at progression.

Turning to this clone: Its antigen is unknown.

TCRdb keeps only in-frame clones here, not all; method: immunoSEQ multiplex PCR. Of about 160,000 clones detected, roughly 90% appear once; the ten largest clones hold 3%. Trimming stripped 2 bases from V and 6 bases from J, with 11 bases between. This CDR3 is 14 amino acids long. The germline V gene encodes CDR1 MGHDK and CDR2 SYGVNS. The gene calls are TRBV25-1 and TRBJ1-5; no definite D call. The sequence derives from a human donor with chronic lymphocytic leukemia. Specimen: PBMCs, collected at disease progression, from a patient treated with ibrutinib. The CDR3 bases are TGTGCCAGCAGTGAAGAACGCGGAGGTCAGCCCCAGCATTTT. Its protein is CASSEERGGQPQHF.